The source of this TCR beta chain is a study of cytomegalovirus exposure and HLA in healthy donors. Study-wide results and caveats: Presence/absence analyses assumed roughly uniform sequencing depth across donors. Cytomegalovirus status, reportedly, was diagnosed with high specificity and sensitivity by the classifier.

The PCR employed 60 Vbeta primers together with 13 Jbeta primers. Repertoires were generated with immunoSEQ multiplex PCR, while TCRdb's copy carries only in-frame clones and drops some. The profile shows 50,000 or so clones, roughly 60% of them singletons. CDR1 and CDR2 from the germline V gene are MNHEY and SMNVEV (reference sequence). With 5 bases removed from V and 4 bases from J, the gap between germline ends came to 14 bases. This CDR3 contains 15 residues. This clone was counted only a few times. As yet, its antigen is unknown. The receptor's source is a human donor in good health. The rearrangement links TRBV27 to TRBJ2-2; the D gene is possibly TRBD2 (6 bases). Sequencing input: PBMCs. The CDR3 is CASSTVGGPTGELFF. The CDR3 DNA sequence: TGTGCCAGCAGTACCGTCGGGGGACCCACCGGGGAGCTGTTTTTT.